Below, 6 T cell receptor beta chains from the same sample are listed, as sequenced in a study of regulatory T cells. The study's findings and limits: CD3G-deficient patients' regulatory T cells showed reduced Shannon diversity versus autologous conventional CD4+ and control regulatory cells.

Their cognate antigens are unknown. The PCR used 52 TRBV and 13 TRBJ primers. Repertoires were generated with immunoSEQ multiplex PCR, while TCRdb's copy carries only in-frame clones and drops some. Of 5,000 to 6,500 clones listed, approximately 92% are singletons. Sample: CD4+ Tregs sorted from blood. The receptors were sampled from a young adult with CD3G deficiency.

The J gene is TRBJ2-5, the V gene TRBV5-1; D is tentatively TRBD1 or TRBD2 (6 bases each). CDR1 is SGHRS and CDR2 is YFSETQ in the germline V gene. The CDR3 sequence is 15 residues long. V was shortened by 0 bases and J by 3 bases, with 12 bases between the two germline ends. The CDR3 loop is CASSLGIRGEETQYF. The CDR3 DNA sequence: TGCGCCAGCAGCTTGGGTATAAGGGGGGAAGAGACCCAGTACTTC.

This chain joins TRBV6-1 and TRBJ2-7, with 9 bases that match TRBD1. V shed 4 bases and J 0 bases; nucleotides not matched to a gene: 4. Germline CDR1 reads MNHNS; CDR2 reads SASEGT. The CDR3 is 15 residues long. CDR3 loop: CASSAQGALSYEQYF. The CDR3 bases are TGTGCCAGCAGTGCACAGGGGGCCCTCTCCTACGAGCAGTACTTC.

This chain connects TRBV28 to TRBJ1-1, with D tentatively TRBD1 (5 bases). The V end was cut by 6 bases, the J end by 3 bases, with 17 bases between. The germline gives CDR1 MDHEN, CDR2 SYDVKM. The CDR3 is made up of 15 amino acids. The CDR3 DNA sequence: TGTGCCAGCAGCTCTGCGGCAGGGACGTACACTGAAGCTTTCTTT. It codes for CASSSAAGTYTEAFF.

The chain recombines TRBV12-5 with TRBJ2-2; D may match TRBD1 or TRBD2 (5 bases each). This CDR3 region has 16 residues. Germline CDR1 is LGHNT and CDR2 is FRNRAP. Trimming stripped 4 bases from V and 0 bases from J, with 12 bases between. This CDR3 reads CASGSGTGTNTGELFF. The CDR3 DNA reads TGTGCTAGTGGTTCCGGGACCGGTACGAACACCGGGGAGCTGTTTTTT.

The CDR3: CASSWEANTEAFF. CDR3 bases: TGCGCCAGCAGCTGGGAGGCGAACACTGAAGCTTTCTTT. The chain uses TRBV5-1 and TRBJ1-1; the D is unclear. The CDR3 runs 13 residues. Trimming removed 3 bases at V and 1 base at J, with 7 bases between. The germline V gene has CDR1 SGHRS and CDR2 YFSETQ.

This clone has only one observation. The chain joins TRBV13 to TRBJ2-3; unclear D gene. The V and J ends lost 5 bases and 6 bases respectively, with 21 bases between them. Germline V gene data show CDR1 as PRHDT and CDR2 as FYEKMQ (reference sequence). The CDR3 is 16 residues long. CDR3 sequence (DNA): TGTGCCAGCAGCCAACGGACGCGTCGGAGAGGCGATACGCAGTATTTT. Translation: CASSQRTRRRGDTQYF.